This TCR beta chain was retrieved from a study of PD-1 blockade in classical Hodgkin lymphoma. Study conclusions and caveats: Before treatment, complete responders showed about the same diversity as newly diagnosed patients.

Specified time point: cycle 4 day 1 (C4D1), after less than 7 weeks of nivolumab. Exposure to brentuximab vedotin varied, and each patient had relapsed following autologous stem cell transplantation. This CDR3 region has 16 residues. Trimming removed 0 bases at V and 0 bases at J, with 9 bases between. Germline lookup yields CDR1 MNHNY and CDR2 SVGAGI (reference sequence). Regarding this clone: Its cognate antigen is unknown.

TCRdb's table, derived via immunoSEQ multiplex PCR, lists solely in-frame clones and lacks some. The profile shows tens of thousands of clones, around four fifths of them singletons. This rearrangement joins TRBV6-6 to TRBJ1-5; no firm D call. Source: peripheral blood mononuclear cells (PBMCs), taken before the fourth cycle of nivolumab. The TCR was taken from a human donor with classical Hodgkin lymphoma. DNA of the CDR3: TGTGCCAGCAGTTACTCGGACTTTTATAGCAATCAGCCCCAGCATTTT. This translates into CASSYSDFYSNQPQHF.